This is a list of T cell receptor beta chains from one sample in a study of beta chain features in type 1 diabetes. Sequenced by immunoSEQ multiplex PCR; TCRdb stores in-frame clones only, minus some. The sample consists of 250,000 or so clones, roughly 20% of them appearing once. Material: naive CD4+ T cells from blood. The source is a woman between 35 and 50 years old with type 1 diabetes. Each CDR3 is given with its conserved first and last residue. D genes are given only for firm matches. The size entry is marked missing in some rows and otherwise reads once, few, many or a size class.

clone size: -; D gene: -; V gene: TRBV28; J gene: TRBJ2-6; CDR3 protein: CASSSHSGANVLTF; CDR3 DNA: TGTGCCAGCAGTTCCCACTCTGGGGCCAACGTCCTGACTTTC
clone size: -; D gene: -; V gene: TRBV7-9; J gene: TRBJ1-2; CDR3 protein: CASSLQALFYGYTF; CDR3 DNA: TGTGCCAGCAGCTTGCAGGCCCTTTTCTATGGCTACACCTTC
clone size: few; D gene: -; V gene: TRBV4-2; J gene: TRBJ1-5; CDR3 protein: CASSSGGGGDNQPQHF; CDR3 DNA: TGTGCCAGCAGCTCAGGCGGGGGAGGAGATAATCAGCCCCAGCATTTT
clone size: few; D gene: -; V gene: TRBV2; J gene: TRBJ2-7; CDR3 protein: CASREVRYEQYF; CDR3 DNA: TGTGCCAGCAGGGAGGTCCGCTACGAGCAGTACTTC
clone size: -; D gene: -; V gene: TRBV25-1; J gene: TRBJ2-7; CDR3 protein: CASRRDSLYEQYF; CDR3 DNA: TGTGCCAGCAGGCGGGACAGCCTCTACGAGCAGTACTTC
clone size: -; D gene: -; V gene: TRBV21-1; J gene: TRBJ2-1; CDR3 protein: CASSIWTGTGERDEQFF; CDR3 DNA: TGTGCCAGCAGCATTTGGACCGGGACAGGGGAAAGGGATGAGCAGTTCTTC
clone size: -; D gene: -; V gene: TRBV28; J gene: TRBJ1-5; CDR3 protein: CASSPAGGRPQHF; CDR3 DNA: TGTGCCAGCAGCCCCGCAGGTGGGAGGCCCCAGCATTTT
clone size: -; D gene: -; V gene: TRBV10-3; J gene: TRBJ1-2; CDR3 protein: CAISEQAGGYTF; CDR3 DNA: TGTGCCATCAGTGAACAGGCTGGTGGCTACACCTTC
clone size: few; D gene: -; V gene: TRBV28; J gene: TRBJ2-1; CDR3 protein: CASSFRRGEQFF; CDR3 DNA: TGTGCCAGCAGTTTTAGAAGGGGCGAGCAGTTCTTC
clone size: few; D gene: TRBD1; V gene: TRBV28; J gene: TRBJ2-2; CDR3 protein: CASMPMDRGNTGELFF; CDR3 DNA: TGTGCCAGCATGCCAATGGACAGGGGTAACACCGGGGAGCTGTTTTTT
clone size: -; D gene: -; V gene: TRBV6-5; J gene: TRBJ2-2; CDR3 protein: CASSYSRQGGTGELFF; CDR3 DNA: TGTGCCAGCAGTTACTCCCGCCAGGGAGGTACCGGGGAGCTGTTTTTT
clone size: -; D gene: -; V gene: TRBV5-1; J gene: TRBJ1-4; CDR3 protein: CASSLRTNEKLFF; CDR3 DNA: TGCGCCAGCAGCTTGCGGACTAATGAAAAACTGTTTTTT
clone size: few; D gene: -; V gene: TRBV30; J gene: TRBJ1-5; CDR3 protein: CAWSAGGNQPQHF; CDR3 DNA: TGTGCCTGGAGTGCTGGGGGGAATCAGCCCCAGCATTTT
clone size: -; D gene: -; V gene: TRBV28; J gene: TRBJ2-7; CDR3 protein: CASSDDTGGDEQYF; CDR3 DNA: TGTGCCAGCAGTGACGACACCGGCGGGGACGAGCAGTACTTC
clone size: -; D gene: -; V gene: TRBV6-5; J gene: TRBJ1-4; CDR3 protein: CASSPGYSNEKLFF; CDR3 DNA: TGTGCCAGCAGTCCAGGGTACTCTAATGAAAAACTGTTTTTT
clone size: -; D gene: -; V gene: TRBV5-4; J gene: TRBJ2-5; CDR3 protein: CASSSTVQETQYF; CDR3 DNA: TGTGCCAGCAGCTCGACAGTACAAGAGACCCAGTACTTC
clone size: -; D gene: TRBD2; V gene: TRBV5-4; J gene: TRBJ2-3; CDR3 protein: CASFEGLESSDTQYF; CDR3 DNA: TGTGCCAGCTTTGAGGGACTAGAGTCGTCAGATACGCAGTATTTT
clone size: -; D gene: -; V gene: TRBV28; J gene: TRBJ2-1; CDR3 protein: CASCGAAGDPYNEQFF; CDR3 DNA: TGTGCCAGCTGTGGGGCTGCAGGGGATCCCTACAATGAGCAGTTCTTC
clone size: few; D gene: -; V gene: TRBV30; J gene: TRBJ2-2; CDR3 protein: CAWTPYTGELFF; CDR3 DNA: TGTGCCTGGACCCCGTACACCGGGGAGCTGTTTTTT